This TCR beta chain derives from a study of T cell responses to AZD1222 COVID-19 vaccine. Study details: Second-dose intervals of approximately 4 or approximately 12 weeks were pooled. Study-wide findings and caveats: In a largely white British group with more females than males, clonal diversity was possibly underestimated.

Profiled with immunoSEQ multiplex PCR; TCRdb holds only in-frame clones, not every one. The sample yields 100,000 to 150,000 clones, about nine tenths seen once. Worth noting for this clone: As yet, its antigen is unknown.

Trimming removed 5 bases at V and 3 bases at J, with 5 bases between. This CDR3 contains 11 residues. The specimen comprised peripheral blood, sampled on day 0 of AZD1222 vaccination. The gene calls are TRBV12-3 or TRBV12-4 and TRBJ2-7; D remains unclear. The sequence was collected from an adult in good health. CDR3 in DNA: TGTGCCAGCAGTACCGGCTACGAGCAGTACTTC. It translates to CASSTGYEQYF.